The entry that follows covers one T cell receptor beta chain sequence. The target antigen is unknown. The data were taken from a study of persistence of HIV-infected CD4 T cells. Findings and limits, study-wide: Compared with CD3/CD28-stimulated cells, CMV- and Gag-responding cells showed lower TCRbeta richness.

The libraries were made with immunoSEQ version 4 in survey mode. Using immunoSEQ multiplex PCR, the repertoire was profiled, and TCRdb retains in-frame clones only, with some absent. The sample lists about 45,000 clones; 80% to 90% were seen once. Anti-CD3/anti-CD28 beads served as a nonspecific positive control stimulus. Sorting selected CD4+ T cells upregulating both CD40 ligand and CD69. An approximately 20-hour stimulation of CD8-depleted PBMCs used anti-CD28/CD49d costimulation, CD40-blocking antibody and enfuvirtide. The germline CDR1 and CDR2 sequences are MDHEN and SYDVKM. The CDR3 extends over 15 amino acids.

The sequences come from CD4+ T cells sorted from PBMCs after approximately 19-hour stimulation, collected from a patient who received antiretroviral therapy. This clonotype was obtained from an adult woman with HIV who was CMV-seropositive. This rearrangement joins TRBV28 to TRBJ1-2; 12 bases fit TRBD1. The CDR3, as DNA: TGTGCTAACCAAGCAGGGACAGGGGGCGACTATGGCTACACCTTC. Translation: CANQAGTGGDYGYTF.